This T cell receptor (beta chain) was captured by sequencing in a study of blood T cell repertoires in COVID-19 (dated by TCRdb to the early 2020s). Context from the whole study: Samples covering the acute and convalescent phases of COVID-19 were provided by collaborators in the United States, Italy and Spain. The prospective study material was composed of cDNA or gDNA derived from T cells, B-cell-depleted T cells, or PBMCs. Deeply sampled blood TCRbeta repertoires from subjects exposed to, actively infected with, or recovered from COVID-19 were included in the dataset. The sample metadata nearly always contained a de-identified subject ID, COVID-19 status, age in years and sex. HLA class I and class II types, where available, came from metadata supplied by the sample provider rather than from assay-based typing. The repertoires were made available in a free public database intended to serve as a resource for research on the immune response to SARS-CoV-2. Samples came from the ongoing ImmuneRACE study (first 160 participants) plus 1,254 subjects from 6 global collaborators.

TCRbeta CDR3 regions were amplified from genomic DNA using the immunoSEQ Assay, a bias-controlled multiplex PCR. The authors' pipeline ran thus. The number of nucleated cells in each sample was estimated by amplification of reference gene primers within the assay. Sequence reads were collapsed and filtered to measure the absolute abundance of every unique TCRbeta CDR3 rearrangement. For each sample, productive Simpson clonality was calculated as the square root of Simpson's diversity index across productive rearrangements. Sourced from immuneACCESS, this table was stored by TCRdb with only in-frame sequences that have V and J called. A share of the clones is absent; for the studies checked, an unresolved V gene accounts for under half, and the remainder has no known explanation. V, J and clone size were drawn from that table, and D and trimming were deduced from the DNA. The table for this sample lists 300,000 to 400,000 clones; roughly nine tenths of them were counted only once. In total, the top ten clones hold roughly 3.9% of the sample.

Comment on this clone: Its binding antigen is unknown. Nothing much larger sits one base from this clone, and base qualities are not available.

Sequences LGHDT (CDR1) and YNNKEL (CDR2) are obtained from the germline V gene (reference sequence). Including the terminal cysteine and phenylalanine, the CDR3 comprises 16 residues. Only CDR3 DNA remains: 48 bases, in frame from the first base. Compared with germline, V lacks 4 bases and J lacks 2 bases; bases without a gene match: 4. Participants in the prospective study were aged roughly 18 to 90 years, lived in about two dozen United States geographic areas, and enrolled through a virtual design. To assign participants to cohorts, the prospective study relied on clinical history that participants themselves reported in a screening survey and a study questionnaire. Exposed participants were defined as having been in contact with someone with a PCR-confirmed or clinician-diagnosed COVID-19 case within 2 weeks of study entry. In the prospective study, mobile phlebotomists collected whole blood, serum and a nasopharyngeal or oropharyngeal swab from each participant. Prospective study participants could optionally give additional blood draws and questionnaires over an approximately 2-month period. Prospective study blood samples were shipped either frozen or at room temperature before DNA extraction.

Study-wide conclusions, independent of this receptor: The amount of clinical and demographic metadata varied by source and participant and was provided uncurated.

The sequence links TRBV3-1 (or the pseudogene TRBV3-2) to TRBJ2-3; TRBD2 agrees with 12 junctional bases. The TCR sequence derives from a woman in her twenties or thirties who had been exposed to COVID-19. The sample was PBMCs or T cells enriched from blood (not recorded which). The encoded CDR3 is CASSLRLAGVTDTQYF. DNA sequence: TGTGCCAGCAGCCTACGACTAGCGGGGGTCACAGATACGCAGTATTTT.